These 9 T cell receptor beta chains were sequenced from one sample in a study of T cell repertoires in cytomegalovirus infection. These TCRs' antigens remain unknown. TCRdb re-analysed the reads in MiXCR, keeping a single row per CDR3 protein. The table shows hundreds of thousands of distinct CDR3 sequences, with 40% to 50% occurring only once. This material consisted of cultured PBMCs, taken from culture after CMV antigen stimulation. These receptors all come from a human donor in good health (CMV status not recorded). Some clones in this sample may be carry-over from other donors' samples.

This clonotype was recorded a few times. The chain employs TRBV6-1 and TRBJ2-2; weak D call: TRBD1 (6 bases). Per germline, CDR1 MNHNS and CDR2 SASEGT. The CDR3 contains 15 residues. V was pared by 2 bases and J by 1 base, with 8 bases between. The CDR3 spells CASSENRVNTGELFF. In nucleotides, the CDR3 is TGTGCCAGCAGTGAAAACAGGGTGAACACCGGGGAGCTGTTTTTT.

This clonotype was detected only once. The rearrangement links TRBV7-9 to TRBJ2-1; 8 nucleotides align to TRBD1. From germline, CDR1 is SEHNR and CDR2 FQNEAQ (reference sequence). The CDR3 is made up of 15 amino acids. V gave up 5 bases and J gave up 7 bases; unmatched junction bases: 10. CDR3 sequence (DNA): TGTGCCAGCAGCCCGGCCGGGACAGGAGGGAATGAGCAGTTCTTC. Protein product: CASSPAGTGGNEQFF. The complete variable domain, with remaining parts taken from reference TRBV7-9 and TRBJ2-1, reads DTGVSQNPRHKITKRGQNVTFRCDPISEHNRLYWYRQTLGQGPEFLTYFQNEAQLEKSRLLSDRFSAERPKGSFSTLEIQRTEQGDSAMYLCASSPAGTGGNEQFFGPGTRLTVL.

The chain carries TRBV5-6 and TRBJ2-5, with 7 bases aligning to TRBD1. CDR3 length equals 13 residues. With V trimmed by 3 bases and J by 5 bases, 4 bases remained unmatched. In germline, CDR1 is SGHDT, CDR2 YYEEEE. Here the CDR3 reads CASSSLDRETQYF. The CDR3 DNA is TGTGCCAGCAGCTCCCTGGACAGGGAGACCCAGTACTTC.

The rearrangement joins TRBV4-1 to TRBJ2-3, with TRBD2 matching 12 bases. Germline-derived CDR1 and CDR2 are MGHRA and YSYEKL. The CDR3 sequence is 17 residues long. Trimming took 2 bases from V and 6 from J; bases not matched to a gene: 9. The CDR3 DNA reads as TGCGCCAGCAGCCAAAAACCAACGGGGACTAGCGGGGATACGCAGTATTTT. Its translation is CASSQKPTGTSGDTQYF.

The chain uses TRBV11-3 and TRBJ2-7; perhaps TRBD2 as D (6 bases). Germline V gene data show CDR1 as SGHNT and CDR2 as YENEEA. The CDR3 extends over 15 amino acids. Trimming took 8 bases from V and 0 from J, leaving 17 bases between them. The CDR3 region is CASASGAGSSYEQYF. CDR3 bases: TGTGCCAGCGCTTCAGGAGCGGGCTCCTCCTACGAGCAGTACTTC.

This clonotype was recorded once. This sequence joins TRBV19 and TRBJ1-4; D is ambiguous. The germline V and J ends were trimmed by 6 bases and 5 bases, with 10 bases remaining between them. The CDR3 covers 13 residues. Germline V gene data show CDR1 as LNHDA and CDR2 as SQIVND (reference sequence). The CDR3 bases are TGTGCCAGTAGGACACAACGGAATGAAAAACTGTTTTTT. Amino acids: CASRTQRNEKLFF.

CDR3 coding DNA: TGCAGCGCTTACACCCCCGGCGATGAAAAACTGTTTTTT. This translates into CSAYTPGDEKLFF. The chain combines TRBV20-1 with TRBJ1-4; no reliable D call. The CDR3 totals 13 residues. CDR1 and CDR2 (germline): DFQATT, SNEGSKA (reference sequence).

This clonotype was seen just once. The chain joins TRBV4-1 to TRBJ2-7, with D perhaps TRBD2 (6 bases). In germline, CDR1 is MGHRA, CDR2 YSYEKL. Trimming took 1 base from V and 1 from J, leaving 11 bases between them. This CDR3 has 15 amino acids. The CDR3 is CASSQVASESYEQYF. The CDR3 region has the DNA TGCGCCAGCAGCCAAGTGGCTAGCGAGTCCTACGAGCAGTACTTC.

This clonotype came up a few times. CDR3 sequence reads: CASSRTPRSEKLFF. CDR3 coding DNA: TGTGCCAGCAGCCGGACACCAAGGAGCGAAAAACTGTTTTTT. J is TRBJ1-4 and V is TRBV7-6, with D tentatively TRBD1 (5 bases). The CDR3 covers 14 residues. V dropped 5 bases and J dropped 8 bases, with 15 bases sitting between them. Per the germline V gene, CDR1 is SGHVS and CDR2 is FNYEAQ.